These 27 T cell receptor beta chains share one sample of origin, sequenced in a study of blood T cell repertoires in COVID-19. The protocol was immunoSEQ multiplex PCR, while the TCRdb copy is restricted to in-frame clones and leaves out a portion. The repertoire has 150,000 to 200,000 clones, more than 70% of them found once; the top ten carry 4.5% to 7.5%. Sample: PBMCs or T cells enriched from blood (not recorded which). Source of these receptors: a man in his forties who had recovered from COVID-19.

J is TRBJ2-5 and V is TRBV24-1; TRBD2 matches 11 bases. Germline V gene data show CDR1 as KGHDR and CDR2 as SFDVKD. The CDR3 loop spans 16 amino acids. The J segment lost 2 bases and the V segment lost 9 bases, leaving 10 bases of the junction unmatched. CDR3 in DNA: TGTGCCACCCCACACTCACTAGCGGGGGTACAAGAGACCCAGTACTTC. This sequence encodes CATPHSLAGVQETQYF.

CDR3 nucleotides: TGTGCCAGCAGCCCTGAGCGACAGGATGAGAACACTGAAGCTTTCTTT. It yields the protein CASSPERQDENTEAFF. The V and J genes are TRBV5-6 and TRBJ1-1; D possibly corresponds to TRBD1 (6 bases). Trimming left V 4 bases short and J 1 base short, with 17 bases between. The CDR3 extends over 16 amino acids. Germline V gene sequence: CDR1 SGHDT, CDR2 YYEEEE.

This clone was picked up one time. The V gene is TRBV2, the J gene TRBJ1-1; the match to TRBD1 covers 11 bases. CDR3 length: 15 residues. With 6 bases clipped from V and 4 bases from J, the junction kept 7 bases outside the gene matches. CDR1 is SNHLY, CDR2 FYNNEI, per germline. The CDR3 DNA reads TGTGCCAGCAGCCAGAGAGGGACAGGGGGCACTGAAGCTTTCTTT. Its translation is CASSQRGTGGTEAFF. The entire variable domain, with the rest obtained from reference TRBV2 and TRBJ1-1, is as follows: EPEVTQTPSHQVTQMGQEVILRCVPISNHLYFYWYRQILGQKVEFLVSFYNNEISEKSEIFDDQFSVERPDGSNFTLKIRSTKLEDSAMYFCASSQRGTGGTEAFFGQGTRLTVV.

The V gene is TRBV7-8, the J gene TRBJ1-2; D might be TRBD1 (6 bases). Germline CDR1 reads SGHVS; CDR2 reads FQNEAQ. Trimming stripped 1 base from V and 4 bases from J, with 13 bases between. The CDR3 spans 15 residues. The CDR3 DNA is TGTGCCAGCAGCTTAGGAACAGGGAAGGGCTATGGCTACACCTTC. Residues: CASSLGTGKGYGYTF.

CDR3 sequence (DNA): TGCGCCAGCAGCTTGAGGGGACAGGGGAGCACTGAAGCTTTCTTT. This codes for CASSLRGQGSTEAFF. The V and J genes are TRBV5-1 and TRBJ1-1, with TRBD1 identical over 10 bases. This CDR3 comprises 15 residues. J gave up 4 bases and V 1 base, and 4 bases lay outside the gene matches. The germline V gene encodes CDR1 SGHRS and CDR2 YFSETQ. The full variable domain, its missing parts supplied by reference TRBV5-1 and TRBJ1-1, is KAGVTQTPRYLIKTRGQQVTLSCSPISGHRSVSWYQQTPGQGLQFLFEYFSETQRNKGNFPGRFSGRQFSNSRSEMNVSTLELGDSALYLCASSLRGQGSTEAFFGQGTRLTVV.

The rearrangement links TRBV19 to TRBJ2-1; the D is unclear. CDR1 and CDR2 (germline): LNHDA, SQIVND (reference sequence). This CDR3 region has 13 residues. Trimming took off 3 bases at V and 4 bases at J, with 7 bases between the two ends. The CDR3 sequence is CASSISSYNEQFF. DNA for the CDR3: TGTGCCAGTAGTATCTCCAGTTACAATGAGCAGTTCTTC.

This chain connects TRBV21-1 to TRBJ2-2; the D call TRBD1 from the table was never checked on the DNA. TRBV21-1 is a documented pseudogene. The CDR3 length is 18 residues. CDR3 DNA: TGTGCCAGCAGCAAAGTGGTCAGGGGACCGTGCAACACCGGGGAGCTGTTTTTT. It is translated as CASSKVVRGPCNTGELFF.

Here the CDR3 reads CACRCVAGQETQYF. The CDR3 bases are TGTGCCTGCCGTTGCGTGGCGGGGCAAGAGACCCAGTACTTC. This sequence joins TRBV30 and TRBJ2-5; weak D call: TRBD2 (6 bases). The CDR3 covers 14 residues. Deletions cut 6 bases from V and 2 bases from J, with 16 bases between. Germline CDR1 is GTSNPN and CDR2 is SVGIG (reference sequence). Based on the CDR3 plus reference TRBV30 and TRBJ2-5, the full variable domain is SQTIHQWPATLVQPVGSPLSLECTVEGTSNPNLYWYRQAAGRGLQLLFYSVGIGQISSEVPQNLSASRPQDRQFILSSKKLLLSDSGFYLCACRCVAGQETQYFGPGTRLLVL.

The CDR3 here is CASSPTSRETQYF. The CDR3 nucleotides are TGTGCCAGCAGCCCGACTAGCCGAGAGACCCAGTACTTC. The V and J genes are TRBV5-6 and TRBJ2-5; 7 bases map to TRBD2. V lost 4 bases and J lost 4; bases outside the gene matches: 4. Germline V gives CDR1 SGHDT, CDR2 YYEEEE. This CDR3 has 13 amino acids.

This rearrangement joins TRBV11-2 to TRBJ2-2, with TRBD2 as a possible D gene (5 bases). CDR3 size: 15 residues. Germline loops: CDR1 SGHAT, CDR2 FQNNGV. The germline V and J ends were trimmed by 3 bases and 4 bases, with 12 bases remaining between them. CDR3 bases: TGTGCCAGCAGCTTTTCGGGAACCTCCACCGGGGAGCTGTTTTTT. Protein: CASSFSGTSTGELFF.

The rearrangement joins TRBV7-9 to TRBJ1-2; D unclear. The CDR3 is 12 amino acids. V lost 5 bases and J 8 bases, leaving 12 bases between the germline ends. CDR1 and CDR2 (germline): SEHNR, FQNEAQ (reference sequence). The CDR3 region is CASSPEGEGYTF. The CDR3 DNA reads TGTGCCAGCAGCCCCGAGGGAGAGGGCTACACCTTC.

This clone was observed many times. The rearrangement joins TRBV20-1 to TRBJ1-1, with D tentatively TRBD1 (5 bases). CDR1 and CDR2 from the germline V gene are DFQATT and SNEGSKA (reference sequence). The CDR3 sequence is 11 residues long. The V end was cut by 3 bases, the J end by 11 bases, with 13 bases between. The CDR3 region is CSASFGEGAFF. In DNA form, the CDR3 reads TGCAGTGCTAGTTTCGGGGAGGGGGCTTTCTTT.

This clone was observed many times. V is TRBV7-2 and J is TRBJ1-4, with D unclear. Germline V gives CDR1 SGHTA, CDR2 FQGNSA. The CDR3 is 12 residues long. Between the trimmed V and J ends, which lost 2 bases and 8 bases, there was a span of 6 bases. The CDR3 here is CASSLLREKLFF. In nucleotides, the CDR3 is TGTGCCAGCAGCTTACTAAGAGAAAAACTGTTTTTT.

CDR3 nucleotide sequence: TGCAGCGTCGGTTCCGGCACAGATACGCAGTATTTT. It translates to CSVGSGTDTQYF. V is TRBV29-1 and J is TRBJ2-3; D remains ambiguous. V lost 6 bases to trimming and J lost 1 base, with 8 bases between them. From germline, CDR1 is SQVTM and CDR2 ANQGSEA. The CDR3 has 12 amino acids.

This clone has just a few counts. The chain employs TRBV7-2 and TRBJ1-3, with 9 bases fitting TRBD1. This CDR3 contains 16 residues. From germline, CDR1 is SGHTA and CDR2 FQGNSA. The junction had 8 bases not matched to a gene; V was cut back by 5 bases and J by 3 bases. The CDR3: CASSTYRGRDGNTIYF. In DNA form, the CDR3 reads TGTGCCAGCAGCACATACAGGGGGCGCGATGGAAACACCATATATTTT. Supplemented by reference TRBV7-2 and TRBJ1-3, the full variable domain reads GAGVSQSPSNKVTEKGKDVELRCDPISGHTALYWYRQSLGQGLEFLIYFQGNSAPDKSGLPSDRFSAERTGGSVSTLTIQRTQQEDSAVYLCASSTYRGRDGNTIYFGEGSWLTVV.

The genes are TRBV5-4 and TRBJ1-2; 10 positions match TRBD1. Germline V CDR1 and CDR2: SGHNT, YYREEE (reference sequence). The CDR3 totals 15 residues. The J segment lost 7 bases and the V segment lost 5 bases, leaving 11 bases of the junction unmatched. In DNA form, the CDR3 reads TGTGCCAGCAGGACAGGGGGCGCTTTCGGCTCTGGCTACACCTTC. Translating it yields CASRTGGAFGSGYTF. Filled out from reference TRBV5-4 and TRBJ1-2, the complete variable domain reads ETGVTQSPTHLIKTRGQQVTLRCSSQSGHNTVSWYQQALGQGPQFIFQYYREEENGRGNFPPRFSGLQFPNYSSELNVNALELDDSALYLCASRTGGAFGSGYTFGSGTRLTVV.

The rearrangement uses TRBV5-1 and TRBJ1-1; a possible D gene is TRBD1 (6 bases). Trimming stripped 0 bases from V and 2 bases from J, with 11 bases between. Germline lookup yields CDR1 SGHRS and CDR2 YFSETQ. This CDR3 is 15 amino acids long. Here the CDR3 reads CASSLGGQPNTEAFF. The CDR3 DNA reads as TGCGCCAGCAGCTTGGGCGGACAGCCCAACACTGAAGCTTTCTTT. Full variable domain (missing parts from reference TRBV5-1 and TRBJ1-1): KAGVTQTPRYLIKTRGQQVTLSCSPISGHRSVSWYQQTPGQGLQFLFEYFSETQRNKGNFPGRFSGRQFSNSRSEMNVSTLELGDSALYLCASSLGGQPNTEAFFGQGTRLTVV.

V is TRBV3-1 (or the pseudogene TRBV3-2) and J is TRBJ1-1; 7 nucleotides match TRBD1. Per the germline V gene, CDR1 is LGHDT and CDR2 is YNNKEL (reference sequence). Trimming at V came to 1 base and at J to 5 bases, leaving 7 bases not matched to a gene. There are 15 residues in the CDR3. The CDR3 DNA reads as TGTGCCAGCAGCCAAGGGAACAGGGGTGGGACTGAAGCTTTCTTT. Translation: CASSQGNRGGTEAFF.

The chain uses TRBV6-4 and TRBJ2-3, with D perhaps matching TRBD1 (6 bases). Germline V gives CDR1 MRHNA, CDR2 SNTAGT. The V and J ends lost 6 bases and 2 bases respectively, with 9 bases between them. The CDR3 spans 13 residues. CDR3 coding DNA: TGTGCCAGCAGAGGACAGCCCACAGATACGCAGTATTTT. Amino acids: CASRGQPTDTQYF.

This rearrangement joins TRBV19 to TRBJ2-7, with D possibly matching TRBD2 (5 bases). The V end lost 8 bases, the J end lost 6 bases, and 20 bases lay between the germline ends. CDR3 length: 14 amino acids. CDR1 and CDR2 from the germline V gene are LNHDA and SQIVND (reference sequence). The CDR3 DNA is TGTGCCAGTGGGAGCGGTATAGGGCCCCTCGAGCAGTACTTC. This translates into CASGSGIGPLEQYF.

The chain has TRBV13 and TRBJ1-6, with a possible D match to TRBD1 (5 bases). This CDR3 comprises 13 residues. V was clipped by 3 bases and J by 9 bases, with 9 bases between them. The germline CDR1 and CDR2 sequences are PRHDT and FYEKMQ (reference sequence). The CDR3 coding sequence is TGTGCCAGCAGCTTGGGGGGAGGTTCACCCCTCCACTTT. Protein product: CASSLGGGSPLHF.

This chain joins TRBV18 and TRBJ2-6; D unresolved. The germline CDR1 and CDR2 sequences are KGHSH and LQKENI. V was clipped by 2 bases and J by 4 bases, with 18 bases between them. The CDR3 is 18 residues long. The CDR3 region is CASSPIAGQLRGANVLTF. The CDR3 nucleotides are TGTGCCAGCTCACCAATAGCCGGCCAGTTGAGAGGGGCCAACGTCCTGACTTTC.

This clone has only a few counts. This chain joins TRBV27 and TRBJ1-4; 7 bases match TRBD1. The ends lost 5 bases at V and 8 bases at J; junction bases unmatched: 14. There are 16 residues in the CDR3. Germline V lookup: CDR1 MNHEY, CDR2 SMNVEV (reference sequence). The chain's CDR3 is CASSARAHPGGEKLFF. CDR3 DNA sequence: TGTGCCAGCAGTGCCCGGGCCCACCCAGGGGGAGAAAAACTGTTTTTT. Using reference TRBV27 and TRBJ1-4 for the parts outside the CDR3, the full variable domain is EAQVTQNPRYLITVTGKKLTVTCSQNMNHEYMSWYRQDPGLGLRQIYYSMNVEVTDKGDVPEGYKVSRKEKRNFPLILESPSPNQTSLYFCASSARAHPGGEKLFFGSGTQLSVL.

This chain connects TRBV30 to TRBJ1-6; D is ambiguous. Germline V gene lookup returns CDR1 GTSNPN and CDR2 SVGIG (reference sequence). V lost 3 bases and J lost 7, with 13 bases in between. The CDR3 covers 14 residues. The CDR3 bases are TGTGCCTGGAGGATGATCCGGTCGAATTCACCCCTCCACTTT. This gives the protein CAWRMIRSNSPLHF.

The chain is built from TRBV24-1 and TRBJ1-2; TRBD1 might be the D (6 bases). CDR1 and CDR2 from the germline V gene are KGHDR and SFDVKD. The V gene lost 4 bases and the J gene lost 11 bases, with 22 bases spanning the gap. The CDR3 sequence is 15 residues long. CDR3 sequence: CATSDSWTVAQGYTF. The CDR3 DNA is TGTGCCACCAGTGACTCCTGGACGGTGGCCCAGGGGTACACCTTC.

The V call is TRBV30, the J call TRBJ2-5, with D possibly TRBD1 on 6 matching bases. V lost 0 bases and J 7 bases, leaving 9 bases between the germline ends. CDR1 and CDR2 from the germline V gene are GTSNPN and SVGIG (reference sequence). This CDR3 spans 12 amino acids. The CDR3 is CAWSVEGGTQYF. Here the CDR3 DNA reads TGTGCCTGGAGTGTAGAAGGGGGGACCCAGTACTTC.

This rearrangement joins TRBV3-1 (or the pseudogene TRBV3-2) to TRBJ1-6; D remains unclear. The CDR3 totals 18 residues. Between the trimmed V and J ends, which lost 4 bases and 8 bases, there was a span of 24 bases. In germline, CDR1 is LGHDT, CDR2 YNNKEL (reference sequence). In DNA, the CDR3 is TGTGCCAGCAGCCTCCGCTATGCCCGGGGTGGGTGGGATTCACCCCTCCACTTT. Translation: CASSLRYARGGWDSPLHF.